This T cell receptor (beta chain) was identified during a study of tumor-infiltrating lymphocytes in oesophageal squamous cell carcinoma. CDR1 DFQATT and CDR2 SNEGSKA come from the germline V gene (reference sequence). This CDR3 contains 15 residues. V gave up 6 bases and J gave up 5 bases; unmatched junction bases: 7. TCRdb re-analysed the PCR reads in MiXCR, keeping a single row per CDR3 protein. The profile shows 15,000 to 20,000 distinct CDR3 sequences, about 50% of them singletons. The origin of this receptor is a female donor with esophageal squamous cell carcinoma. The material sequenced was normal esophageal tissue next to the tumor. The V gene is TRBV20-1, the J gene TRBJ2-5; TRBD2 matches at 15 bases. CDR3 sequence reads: CSAEGLAGGQETQYF. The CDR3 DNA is TGCAGTGCGGAAGGACTAGCGGGGGGGCAGGAGACCCAGTACTTC.